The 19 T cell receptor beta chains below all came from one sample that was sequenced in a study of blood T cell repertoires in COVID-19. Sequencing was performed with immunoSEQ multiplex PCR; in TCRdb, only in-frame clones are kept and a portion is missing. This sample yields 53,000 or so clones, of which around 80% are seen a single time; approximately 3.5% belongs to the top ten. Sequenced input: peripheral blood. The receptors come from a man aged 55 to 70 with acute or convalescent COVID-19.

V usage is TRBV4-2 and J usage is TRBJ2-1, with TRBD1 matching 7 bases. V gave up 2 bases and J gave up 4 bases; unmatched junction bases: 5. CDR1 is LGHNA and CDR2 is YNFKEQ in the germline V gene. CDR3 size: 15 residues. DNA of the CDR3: TGTGCCAGCAGCCAACGGGACAGAGAATACAATGAGCAGTTCTTC. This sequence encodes CASSQRDREYNEQFF.

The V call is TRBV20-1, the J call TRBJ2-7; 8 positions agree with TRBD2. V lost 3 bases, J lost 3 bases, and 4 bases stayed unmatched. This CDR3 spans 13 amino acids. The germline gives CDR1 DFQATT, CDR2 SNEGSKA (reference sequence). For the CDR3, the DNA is TGCAGTGCTAGTCCCAGCGGGGGCTACGAGCAGTACTTC. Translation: CSASPSGGYEQYF.

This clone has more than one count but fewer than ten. This CDR3 is CASSTGVGNTIYF. In DNA, the CDR3 is TGTGCCAGCAGTACAGGGGTCGGAAACACCATATATTTT. The chain combines TRBV6-5 with TRBJ1-3; 7 nucleotides match TRBD1. The CDR3 totals 13 residues. V dropped 5 bases and J dropped 4; count of bases not matched to a gene: 2. Looked up from germline, CDR1 is MNHEY and CDR2 is SVGAGI.

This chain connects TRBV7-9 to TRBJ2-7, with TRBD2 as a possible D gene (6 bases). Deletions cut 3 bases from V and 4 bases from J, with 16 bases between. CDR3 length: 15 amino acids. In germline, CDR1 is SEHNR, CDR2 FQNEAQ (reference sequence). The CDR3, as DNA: TGTGCCAGCAGCTTCGTAGTGGGAGGCCGATACGAGCAGTACTTC. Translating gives CASSFVVGGRYEQYF.

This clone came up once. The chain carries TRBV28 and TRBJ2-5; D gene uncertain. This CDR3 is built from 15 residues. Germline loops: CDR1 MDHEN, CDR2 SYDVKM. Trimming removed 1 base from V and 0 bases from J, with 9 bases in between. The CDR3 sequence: CASSLFGRYQETQYF. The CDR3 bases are TGTGCCAGCAGTTTATTTGGCAGGTACCAAGAGACCCAGTACTTC.

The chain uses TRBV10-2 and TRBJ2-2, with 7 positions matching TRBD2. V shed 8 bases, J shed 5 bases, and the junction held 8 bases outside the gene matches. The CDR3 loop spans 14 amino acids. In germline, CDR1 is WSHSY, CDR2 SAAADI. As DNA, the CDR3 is TGCGCCAGCCATGGACTAGTAAGGACCGGGGAGCTGTTTTTT. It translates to CASHGLVRTGELFF.

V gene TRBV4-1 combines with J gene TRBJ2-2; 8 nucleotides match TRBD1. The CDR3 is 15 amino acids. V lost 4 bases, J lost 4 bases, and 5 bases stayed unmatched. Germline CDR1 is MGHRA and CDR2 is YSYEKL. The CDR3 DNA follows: TGCGCCAGCAGCCGAGGACAGGGCTTCACCGGGGAGCTGTTTTTT. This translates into CASSRGQGFTGELFF.

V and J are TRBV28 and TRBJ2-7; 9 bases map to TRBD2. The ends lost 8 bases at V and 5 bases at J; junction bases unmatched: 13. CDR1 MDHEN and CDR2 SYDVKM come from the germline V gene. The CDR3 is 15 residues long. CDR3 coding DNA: TGTGCCAGCCGCCAATTAGCGGGAGAGTTCAACGAGCAGTACTTC. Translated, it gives CASRQLAGEFNEQYF.

The CDR3 region has the DNA TGTGCCAGCAGTTACTCAGGGAGGGCACCCGGCACAGATACGCAGTATTTT. Its translation: CASSYSGRAPGTDTQYF. The V call is TRBV6-2 or TRBV6-3, the J call TRBJ2-3; 7 bases are shared with TRBD2. The CDR3 is 17 residues long. Germline CDR1 and CDR2: MNHEY and SVGEGT. Trimming removed 0 bases from V and 1 base from J; junction bases left unmatched: 7.

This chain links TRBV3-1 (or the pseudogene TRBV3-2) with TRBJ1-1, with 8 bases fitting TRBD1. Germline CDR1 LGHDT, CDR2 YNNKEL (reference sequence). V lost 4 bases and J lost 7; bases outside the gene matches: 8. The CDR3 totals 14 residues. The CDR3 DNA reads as TGTGCCAGCAGCCTTTCGGACAGGGCGGATGAAGCTTTCTTT. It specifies CASSLSDRADEAFF.

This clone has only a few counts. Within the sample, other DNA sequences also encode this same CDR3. CDR3 amino acids: CASSEGSYGYTF. CDR3 DNA: TGTGCCAGCAGTGAGGGCTCTTATGGCTACACCTTC. The chain carries TRBV2 and TRBJ1-2; D gene uncertain. Germline-derived CDR1 and CDR2 are SNHLY and FYNNEI. The germline V and J ends were trimmed by 3 bases and 5 bases, with 7 bases remaining between them. This CDR3 comprises 12 residues.

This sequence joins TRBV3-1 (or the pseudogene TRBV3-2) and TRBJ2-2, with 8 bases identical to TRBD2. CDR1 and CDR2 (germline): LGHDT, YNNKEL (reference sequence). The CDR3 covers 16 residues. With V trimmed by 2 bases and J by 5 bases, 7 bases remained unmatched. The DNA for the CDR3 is TGTGCCAGCAGCCAATGGAGCGGGAGTTATACCGGGGAGCTGTTTTTT. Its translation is CASSQWSGSYTGELFF.

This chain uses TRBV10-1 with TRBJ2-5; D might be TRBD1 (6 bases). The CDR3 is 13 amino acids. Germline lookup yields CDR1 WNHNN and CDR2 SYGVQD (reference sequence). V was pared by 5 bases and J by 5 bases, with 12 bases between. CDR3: CASSFGQRETQYF. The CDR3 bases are TGCGCCAGCAGTTTTGGACAGAGGGAGACCCAGTACTTC.

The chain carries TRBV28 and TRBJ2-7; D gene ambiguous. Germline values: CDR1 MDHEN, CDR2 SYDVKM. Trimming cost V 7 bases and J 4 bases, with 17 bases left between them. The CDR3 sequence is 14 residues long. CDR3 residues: CASTPNTSGYEQYF. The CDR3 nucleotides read TGTGCCAGCACCCCTAATACTTCAGGATACGAGCAGTACTTC.

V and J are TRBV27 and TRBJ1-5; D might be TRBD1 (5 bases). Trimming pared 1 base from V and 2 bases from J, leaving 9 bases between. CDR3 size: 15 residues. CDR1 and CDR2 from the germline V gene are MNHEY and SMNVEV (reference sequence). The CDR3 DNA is TGTGCCAGCAGTTTATTCGGGGGTGGCAATCAGCCCCAGCATTTT. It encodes CASSLFGGGNQPQHF.

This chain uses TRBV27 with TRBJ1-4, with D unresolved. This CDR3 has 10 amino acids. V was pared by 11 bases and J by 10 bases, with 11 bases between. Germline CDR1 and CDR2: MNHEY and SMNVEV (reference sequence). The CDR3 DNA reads TGTGCCGGAGACTCCGGAAAACTGTTTTTT. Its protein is CAGDSGKLFF. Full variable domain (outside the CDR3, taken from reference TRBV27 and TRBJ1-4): EAQVTQNPRYLITVTGKKLTVTCSQNMNHEYMSWYRQDPGLGLRQIYYSMNVEVTDKGDVPEGYKVSRKEKRNFPLILESPSPNQTSLYFCAGDSGKLFFGSGTQLSVL.

In DNA form, the CDR3 reads TGTGCCAGCAGCCAAGATGAGGGCAACAATGAGCAGTTCTTC. It codes for CASSQDEGNNEQFF. The chain employs TRBV14 and TRBJ2-1, with D perhaps matching TRBD2 (5 bases). V shed 0 bases and J shed 5 bases, with 8 bases lying between them. The germline gives CDR1 SGHDN, CDR2 FVKESK. The CDR3 extends over 14 amino acids.

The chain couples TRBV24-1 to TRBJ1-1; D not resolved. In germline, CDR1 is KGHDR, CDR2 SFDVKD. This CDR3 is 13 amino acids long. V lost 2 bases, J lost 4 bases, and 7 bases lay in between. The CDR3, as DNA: TGTGCCACCAGTGATTCGCTCGGCACTGAAGCTTTCTTT. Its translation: CATSDSLGTEAFF.

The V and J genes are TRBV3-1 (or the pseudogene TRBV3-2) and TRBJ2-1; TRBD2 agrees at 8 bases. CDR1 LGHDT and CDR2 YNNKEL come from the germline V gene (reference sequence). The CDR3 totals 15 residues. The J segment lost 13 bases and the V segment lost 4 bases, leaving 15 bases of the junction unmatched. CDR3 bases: TGTGCCAGCAGCCGCCAAACCAAAAGCGGGGGTACCCAGTTCTTC. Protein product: CASSRQTKSGGTQFF.